What follows is one T cell receptor (beta chain) and its context. Its recognized antigen is unknown. No much larger clonotype is one base removed from it; base qualities were not supplied. The data were obtained in a study of blood T cells in healthy people across ages (dated by TCRdb to between 2014 and 2017). For the wider study: In model experiments, roughly one uniquely barcoded TCR beta cDNA molecule per two T cells was captured by template switching. The donors were split into four age groups: young (average around 15 years), middle-aged (over 35), aged (roughly 60) and long-lived (approximately 80). To track age-related changes in TCR beta repertoire diversity, the study relied on deep sequencing normalized with unique cDNA molecular identifiers. To avoid experimental bias, donors of different ages were randomly spread across the sequencing lanes. Two additional independent replicas of 1 million unique cDNA reads from the same blood draw were analyzed for two donors (one aged 18 to 30 and one aged 80 or older). Overall study results and their limits: Estimates of total diversity based on one million sequenced T cells were regarded as lower bounds and as underestimates. There was a strong correlation between observed TCR beta diversity and the percentage of naive T cells measured by flow cytometry. Because profiling used bulk unsorted PBMCs, naive and antigen-experienced compartments could not be compared conclusively. Compared with the aged group, more naive CD4+ T cells, fewer expanded clones and increased TCR diversity were shown by the long-lived group, suggesting age selection. Donor CMV infection status was unknown, potentially confounding age-related changes in expanded clonotypes. Observed TCR beta diversity per million T cells fell roughly linearly with age, and a significant reduction was already apparent by age approximately 41.

Donors were 35 to 40 systemically healthy Caucasian individuals from Russia aged roughly 6 to 100 years. Each donor gave about 9.7 milliliters of peripheral blood, drawn into EDTA-treated Vacutainer tubes. PBMCs were isolated by Ficoll-Paque density-gradient centrifugation, with at least 6 million obtained per sample. Trizol reagent was used to extract total RNA from PBMCs, with at least 6 micrograms per sample. Naive CD45RAhigh/CD27high T cell percentages were measured by flow cytometry on a PBMC aliquot from every donor. The protocol used for the library was 5' RACE. The sequencer was an Illumina HiSeq 2500. A second PCR of about 6 to 12 cycles was performed with a sample-barcoded 5' primer and a J-beta primer mix. A unique molecular identifier was introduced onto each TCR beta cDNA molecule by a template-switch 5' adaptor carrying 12 random nucleotides. Each sample yielded at least 2.5 million CDR3-containing paired-end reads. First-strand cDNA synthesis was performed from all RNA using the Mint cDNA synthesis kit, with priming by a TRBC-specific oligonucleotide. All cDNA was treated with uracil-DNA glycosylase and then went through a first 18-cycle PCR with the universal primers M1SS and BC2_uni_R. As for the authors' bioinformatics: For normalization, 1 million high-quality reads were randomly selected from each sample, with every read carrying a distinct molecular identifier. Reads with shared molecular identifiers were discarded instead of being binned into consensus sequences. MiTCR, with a Q25 quality threshold and the strictest error-elimination algorithm, was used for CDR3 identification, clonotype clustering and error correction. A nonparametric unseen species model using Euler transformation provided a lower-bound estimate of total TCR beta diversity. Through fastp at Q25 and MiXCR, TCRdb rebuilt clones from the public reads, retaining in-frame beta chains. Merged by CDR3 protein, the rows form single entries marked with the most common genes and DNA. For this entry, the V and J calls and clone size follow TCRdb and not the study's own pipeline. Across this sample there are over 1.5 million distinct CDR3 sequences, with less than 50% seen only once. The ten largest clones take up roughly 2% of the sample.

The TCR sequence derives from a woman between 35 and 50 years old in good health. The sample was blood.

The DNA is as follows: TGTGCCAGCAGTTTTCGGACAGGAGCCACCTATGGCTACACCTTC. This translates into CASSFRTGATYGYTF. The receptor chain draws on TRBV27 and TRBJ1-2; 7 bases in the middle match TRBD1. The germline V end is reduced by 3 bases and the J end by 4 bases; junction bases left unmatched: 8. The CDR1 and CDR2 encoded by the germline V gene (reference sequence) are MNHEY and SMNVEV. The CDR3 measures 15 amino acids from cysteine to phenylalanine. Only the CDR3 region is kept as DNA, spanning 45 bases read in frame from base 1.